This T cell receptor beta chain was sequenced for a study of T cell responses to AZD1222 COVID-19 vaccine. The data were produced by immunoSEQ multiplex PCR, yet TCRdb's version contains in-frame clones alone and is incomplete. In the table there are some 130,000 clones, 90% to 95% of which are singletons. Of note for this clone: Its target is unknown.

Overall study findings and caveats: The number of AZD1222 recipients seropositive at baseline was only six.

Trimming pared 3 bases from V and 8 bases from J, leaving 5 bases between. Germline V gives CDR1 ENHRY, CDR2 SYGVKD. The CDR3 spans 11 residues. The source material was peripheral blood, sampled 28 days after the second AZD1222 dose. The V gene is TRBV10-3, the J gene TRBJ2-1, with unresolved D. The clonotype comes from an adult who received the AZD1222 COVID-19 vaccine. The CDR3 here is CAISEFDEQFF. The CDR3 DNA reads TGTGCCATCAGTGAATTCGATGAGCAGTTCTTC.